Listed below are T cell receptor beta chains from one sample, sequenced in a study of cytomegalovirus exposure and HLA in healthy donors. Method: immunoSEQ multiplex PCR; TCRdb's copy keeps in-frame clones and lacks some. Here the sample spans approximately 82,000 clones, 60% to 85% being singletons. The sequencing sample was made of PBMCs. The receptors were gathered from a middle-aged man in good health and CMV-seronegative. Both conserved end residues are part of each CDR3. Fields, in order: J gene, clone size, V gene, D gene, CDR3 DNA, CDR3 protein. The D gene is left open where the match is weak. Expanded clones are given a class, and other clones once, few, many or no size at all.

>TRBJ1-3|.|TRBV13|TRBD1
TGTGCCAGCAGCCTCAGGACAGGGGTGAACACCATATATTTT
CASSLRTGVNTIYF
>TRBJ2-1|.|TRBV2|.
TGTGCCAGCAGTGTTAGCGGCCTCAGCAATGAGCAGTTCTTC
CASSVSGLSNEQFF
>TRBJ2-6|.|TRBV28|TRBD1
TGTGCCAGCACAGGCAGGGGGCCGATCTCTGGGGCCAACGTCCTGACTTTC
CASTGRGPISGANVLTF
>TRBJ2-1|.|TRBV5-5|.
TGTGCCAGCAGCTTGGCACAGGGATTTTACAATGAGCAGTTCTTC
CASSLAQGFYNEQFF
>TRBJ2-7|.|TRBV29-1|TRBD1
TGCAGCGTTGAAGACCTTGCTCGGGCAGGGGGCTACGAGCAGTACTTC
CSVEDLARAGGYEQYF
>TRBJ2-7|.|TRBV5-1|.
TGCGCCAGCAGCTTGTTTATAGGAGGGGACGGCGAGCAGTACTTC
CASSLFIGGDGEQYF
>TRBJ2-7|.|TRBV18|.
TGTGCCAGCTCACCCGGGACAAACTACGAGCAGTACTTC
CASSPGTNYEQYF
>TRBJ1-2|.|TRBV20-1|TRBD1
TGCAGTGCCTTTACAGGGGACCACACCTTC
CSAFTGDHTF
>TRBJ1-1|.|TRBV7-9|.
TGTGCCAGCAGCTACTACACTGAAGCTTTCTTT
CASSYYTEAFF
>TRBJ1-1|.|TRBV6-6|.
TGTGCCAGCAGCCCGCGGGCCGACACTGAAGCTTTCTTT
CASSPRADTEAFF
>TRBJ2-7|.|TRBV2|TRBD2
TGTGCCAGCAGTGGTATAGGCGGGGGGTCCTACGAGCAGTACTTC
CASSGIGGGSYEQYF
>TRBJ1-2|.|TRBV10-3|.
TGTGCCATCAGTGTTAACCCGACAGAATTCTATGGCTACACCTTC
CAISVNPTEFYGYTF
>TRBJ1-1|once|TRBV11-3|.
TGTGCCAGCTTTAATAAACCGGACACTGAAGCTTTCTTT
CASFNKPDTEAFF
>TRBJ2-3|.|TRBV6-1|.
TGTGCCAGCAGTGAATCCGTAGATACGCAGTATTTT
CASSESVDTQYF
>TRBJ2-3|.|TRBV28|.
TGTGCCAGCAGACCCCCAGTATCAGATACGCAGTATTTT
CASRPPVSDTQYF
>TRBJ2-1|.|TRBV4-1|TRBD1
TGCGCCAGCAGCCTGACCGGGACAGGGGGCTGGGAGCAGTTCTTC
CASSLTGTGGWEQFF
>TRBJ1-1|.|TRBV9|.
TGTGCCAGCTCTGGGGAGTACACTGAAGCTTTCTTT
CASSGEYTEAFF
>TRBJ2-7|.|TRBV13|TRBD2
TGTGCCAGCAGCGCGCGGACTAGCTCGTACGAGCAGTACTTC
CASSARTSSYEQYF
>TRBJ2-5|.|TRBV5-1|TRBD2
TGCGCCAGCCAGACTAGCGGGAAAGAGACCCAGTACTTC
CASQTSGKETQYF
>TRBJ2-7|.|TRBV28|TRBD2
TGTGCCAGCAGTCGTCGACTAGCTATCGACGAGCAGTACTTC
CASSRRLAIDEQYF
>TRBJ2-7|.|TRBV5-6|.
TGTGCCAGCAGCTTGTTTGGCGCCAGCGCGTACTACGAGCAGTACTTC
CASSLFGASAYYEQYF
>TRBJ1-1|few|TRBV18|.
TGTGCCAGCTCACAGTCCGGGACACCCAACACTGAAGCTTTCTTT
CASSQSGTPNTEAFF
>TRBJ2-7|.|TRBV14|TRBD2
TGTGCCAGCAGCCCGGCCGGGACTAGAAGCGAGCAGTACTTC
CASSPAGTRSEQYF
>TRBJ1-1|.|TRBV27|.
TGTGCCAGCACAACGGGGGTGGGCACTGAAGCTTTCTTT
CASTTGVGTEAFF
>TRBJ1-1|.|TRBV5-1|.
TGCGCCAGCAGAAGAGAGGAGAACACTGAAGCTTTCTTT
CASRREENTEAFF
>TRBJ1-5|.|TRBV6-1|.
TGTGCCAGCAGTGAAGGGGGGGGCCATCAGCCCCAGCATTTT
CASSEGGGHQPQHF
>TRBJ1-1|few|TRBV6-6|.
TGTGCCAGCAGTTACTTCTCGGACACTGAAGCTTTCTTT
CASSYFSDTEAFF
>TRBJ1-1|.|TRBV7-9|.
TGTGCCAGCGCCGACTCGTGGATCATGAACACTGAAGCTTTCTTT
CASADSWIMNTEAFF
>TRBJ2-7|few|TRBV10-3|TRBD2
TGTGCCATCAGCGTTTATTCCTCCGGGACTAGCGGGAGGGACGAGCAGTACTTC
CAISVYSSGTSGRDEQYF
>TRBJ2-5|.|TRBV25-1|.
TGTGCCAGCAGTAAGGGGTGGGAGACCCAGTACTTC
CASSKGWETQYF
>TRBJ1-4|.|TRBV19|.
TGTGCCAGTAGTATGGGGCAGAGCAGGAGTAATGAAAAACTGTTTTTT
CASSMGQSRSNEKLFF
>TRBJ2-4|few|TRBV28|.
TGTGCCAGCAGTTGGGGGCAGGGAGAGTGGTCGGACTTC
CASSWGQGEWSDF
>TRBJ2-7|.|TRBV18|TRBD1
TGTGCCAGCTCACCCAGGACAGGGGCCTACGAGCAGTACTTC
CASSPRTGAYEQYF
>TRBJ2-1|few|TRBV6-5|TRBD2
TGTGCCAGCAGTCCTCGACTAGCGGGAGGCGATGAGCAGTTCTTC
CASSPRLAGGDEQFF
>TRBJ2-7|.|TRBV15|.
TGTGCCACCAGCAGCCAACATAGGGGCTGGCAGTACTTC
CATSSQHRGWQYF
>TRBJ1-1|.|TRBV6-1|.
TGTGCCAGCAGGAGACAGCTCGAAGCTTTCTTT
CASRRQLEAFF
>TRBJ2-4|.|TRBV6-6|.
TGTGCCAGCAGTTGGGACTCGGAAGCCAAAAACGTTCAGTACTTC
CASSWDSEAKNVQYF
>TRBJ2-3|.|TRBV28|TRBD1
TGTGCCAGCAGTTTAGGTCAGAGACAGGGGTTCACAGATACGCAGTATTTT
CASSLGQRQGFTDTQYF
>TRBJ2-2|.|TRBV6-1|.
TGTGCCAGCAGCTCCGGGGTGGAATCCGGGGAGCTGTTTTTT
CASSSGVESGELFF
>TRBJ2-6|.|TRBV9|TRBD2
TGTGCCAGCAGCCCCGCCCCTACTAGCGGGAGGACGTCTGGGGCCAACGTCCTGACTTTC
CASSPAPTSGRTSGANVLTF
>TRBJ2-7|.|TRBV6-1|.
TGTGCCAGCAGTGAAATGGACGGGAGATCGGACGAGCAGTACTTC
CASSEMDGRSDEQYF
>TRBJ2-4|.|TRBV27|.
TGTGCCAGCAGTTTGGAGCCTTGGAGTGGCATTCAGTACTTC
CASSLEPWSGIQYF
>TRBJ1-2|.|TRBV28|.
TGTGCCAGCAGTCAGGCAGGGTGGTATGGCTACACCTTC
CASSQAGWYGYTF
>TRBJ1-2|.|TRBV5-5|.
TGTGCCAGCAGCTTACAACAATTCAATGGCTACACCTTC
CASSLQQFNGYTF
>TRBJ1-2|.|TRBV2|.
TGTGCCAGCAGTGTGGGGGCTTATGGCTACACCTTC
CASSVGAYGYTF
>TRBJ1-1|.|TRBV27|.
TGTGCCAGCAGTTTAAAACACCCGAACACTGAAGCTTTCTTT
CASSLKHPNTEAFF
>TRBJ2-4|.|TRBV29-1|TRBD2
TGCAGCGTTGCCACGGGCGGGAGTTACCACATTCAGTACTTC
CSVATGGSYHIQYF